This TCR beta chain was obtained from a study of T cell repertoires in cytomegalovirus infection. About the study: Indicated by public TCR beta signatures were CMV infection and matching HLA type.

This CDR3 contains 14 residues. Germline V gene lookup returns CDR1 SGHVS and CDR2 FQNEAQ. Trimming pared 7 bases from V and 0 bases from J, leaving 10 bases between. Many counts were recorded for this clonotype. TCRdb re-analysed the reads in MiXCR, keeping a single row per CDR3 protein. This table holds about 140,000 distinct CDR3 sequences, about 6.5% found once. This rearrangement joins TRBV7-8 to TRBJ2-1, with D perhaps TRBD2 (6 bases). The sequence derives from a human donor in good health (CMV status not recorded). Some clones in this sample may be carry-over from other donors' samples. The specimen sequenced was PBMCs. CDR3: CASKEGSSYNEQFF. The CDR3, as DNA: TGTGCCAGCAAGGAGGGGAGCTCCTACAATGAGCAGTTCTTC.